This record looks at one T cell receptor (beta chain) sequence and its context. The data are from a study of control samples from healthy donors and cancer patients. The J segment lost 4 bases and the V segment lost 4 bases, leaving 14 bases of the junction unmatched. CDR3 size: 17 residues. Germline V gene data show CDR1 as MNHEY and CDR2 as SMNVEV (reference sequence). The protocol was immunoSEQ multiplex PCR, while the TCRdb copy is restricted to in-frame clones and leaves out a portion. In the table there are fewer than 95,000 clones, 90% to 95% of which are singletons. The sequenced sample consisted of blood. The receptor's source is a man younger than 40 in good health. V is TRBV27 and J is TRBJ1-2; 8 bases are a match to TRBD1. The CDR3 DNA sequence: TGTGCCAGCAGTTCCCGGTTAGGACAGGGCTACCCCTATGGCTACACCTTC. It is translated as CASSSRLGQGYPYGYTF.